One sample yielded the 29 T cell receptor beta chains listed below, sequenced in a study of shared T cell receptors in the human thymus (dated by TCRdb to the early 2020s). The library was produced with the immunoSEQ multiplex PCR assay. The clones in this table, taken by TCRdb from immuneACCESS, are in-frame only. Not every clone is retained; where verified, under half of the shortfall comes from an unresolved V gene, and the cause of the rest is unknown. For this sample the table gives around 340,000 clones, of which 95% were detected only once. Together, the top ten hold approximately 0.02% of the sample. Source material: thymocytes. These receptors all come from a human donor.

CDR3 DNA: TGTGCCAGCAGCGAACCGGGGCCCGAAGAGACCCAGTACTTC. It is translated as CASSEPGPEETQYF. The V call is TRBV11-2, the J call TRBJ2-5; D could derive from TRBD1 or TRBD2 (5 bases each). With 5 bases removed from V and 3 bases from J, the gap between germline ends came to 13 bases. This CDR3 has 14 amino acids. The germline V gene has CDR1 SGHAT and CDR2 FQNNGV.

The chain is built from TRBV27 and TRBJ1-2; 7 bases are a match to TRBD1. The CDR3 runs to 15 residues. V shed 5 bases and J 0 bases; nucleotides not matched to a gene: 6. The germline CDR1 and CDR2 sequences are MNHEY and SMNVEV (reference sequence). CDR3 in DNA: TGTGCCAGCAGTCCCTGGACAGGCGCTAACTATGGCTACACCTTC. Translated, it gives CASSPWTGANYGYTF.

The sample holds one count of this clone. The V and J genes are TRBV7-9 and TRBJ2-1; tentatively, D is TRBD2 (5 bases). The V end lost 5 bases, the J end lost 0 bases, and 17 bases lay between the germline ends. Germline V gene data show CDR1 as SEHNR and CDR2 as FQNEAQ (reference sequence). This CDR3 comprises 17 residues. The CDR3 protein is CASSHTMVGVSYNEQFF. The CDR3 DNA reads as TGTGCCAGCAGCCATACCATGGTGGGAGTCTCCTACAATGAGCAGTTCTTC.

Only one count was recorded for this clone. The genes are TRBV7-6 and TRBJ1-1, with D unresolved. Germline CDR1 is SGHVS and CDR2 is FNYEAQ. V was clipped by 2 bases and J by 1 base, with 11 bases between them. The CDR3 is made up of 15 amino acids. CDR3 nucleotide sequence: TGTGCCAGCAGCTTATACGTCGGGAGGAACACTGAAGCTTTCTTT. Translated: CASSLYVGRNTEAFF.

The rearrangement joins TRBV6-5 to TRBJ2-1; 7 nucleotides align to TRBD2. The CDR3 is 12 residues long. CDR1 and CDR2 (germline): MNHEY, SVGAGI. The junction had 0 bases not matched to a gene; V was cut back by 2 bases and J by 8 bases. DNA of the CDR3: TGTGCCAGCAGTTACGCGGGGGATGAGCAGTTCTTC. It translates to CASSYAGDEQFF.

The chain carries TRBV27 and TRBJ1-5, with D possibly TRBD1 on 6 matching bases. The V gene's germline CDR1 is MNHEY and CDR2 SMNVEV (reference sequence). Trimming removed 6 bases at V and 6 bases at J, with 15 bases between. The CDR3 sequence is 14 residues long. CDR3 coding DNA: TGTGCCAGCAGGGGGCAGGGGCGAGGTCAGCCCCAGCATTTT. It codes for CASRGQGRGQPQHF.

The V call is TRBV7-9, the J call TRBJ2-5, with D unresolved. The CDR3 is 15 residues long. The V end was cut by 8 bases, the J end by 4 bases, with 20 bases between. Germline-derived CDR1 and CDR2 are SEHNR and FQNEAQ (reference sequence). The CDR3 spells CASSHTLGWGETQYF. CDR3 nucleotide sequence: TGTGCCAGCTCACACACCCTGGGCTGGGGAGAGACCCAGTACTTC.

This clone appeared a single time. The rearrangement uses TRBV28 and TRBJ2-4, with D uncertain. V lost 3 bases and J lost 0, with 12 bases in between. The germline gives CDR1 MDHEN, CDR2 SYDVKM. The CDR3 covers 16 residues. This CDR3 is CASSLKPALAKNIQYF. For the CDR3, the DNA is TGTGCCAGCAGTTTGAAGCCAGCCCTAGCCAAAAACATTCAGTACTTC.

The V gene is TRBV10-2, the J gene TRBJ1-2; D ambiguous. CDR3 length: 12 amino acids. CDR1 is WSHSY, CDR2 SAAADI, per germline. The ends were cut back, 3 bases at V and 5 bases at J, with 7 bases in the middle. The CDR3 loop is CASSDSGYGYTF. Written as DNA, the CDR3 is TGCGCCAGCAGTGATTCCGGGTATGGCTACACCTTC.

Of note for this clone: Germline and junction disagree at one end, which may indicate a read error. The CDR3 nucleotides are TGCGGGCCCTCAGAGCTGTTTTTT. Translated: CGPSELFF. This chain connects TRBV27 to TRBJ2-2, with unresolved D. The germline gives CDR1 MNHEY, CDR2 SMNVEV (reference sequence). This CDR3 is built from 8 residues.

The rearrangement uses TRBV7-2 and TRBJ1-5; D may be TRBD1 (5 bases). Germline V lookup: CDR1 SGHTA, CDR2 FQGNSA. CDR3 length: 15 amino acids. Deletions cut 3 bases from V and 2 bases from J, with 11 bases between. This CDR3 reads CASSLIPGGNQPQHF. CDR3 DNA sequence: TGTGCCAGCAGCTTGATTCCGGGGGGCAATCAGCCCCAGCATTTT.

CDR3 nucleotides: TGCGCCAGCAGCTTGGGGCAGGGATTCACAGATACGCAGTATTTT. Residues: CASSLGQGFTDTQYF. V gene TRBV5-1 combines with J gene TRBJ2-3; the D gene is possibly TRBD1 (5 bases). This CDR3 is 15 amino acids long. The V end lost 0 bases, the J end lost 2 bases, and 10 bases lay between the germline ends. Looked up from germline, CDR1 is SGHRS and CDR2 is YFSETQ.

The rearrangement uses TRBV27 and TRBJ2-7; no reliable D call. V was shortened by 5 bases and J by 7 bases, with 15 bases between the two germline ends. The CDR3 covers 13 residues. The germline gives CDR1 MNHEY, CDR2 SMNVEV (reference sequence). CDR3 residues: CASSEAPNEEQYF. CDR3 DNA sequence: TGTGCCAGCAGTGAGGCTCCCAACGAGGAGCAGTACTTC.

The J gene is TRBJ2-7, the V gene TRBV4-1; tentative D call: TRBD1 (5 bases). The CDR3 covers 11 residues. The germline V gene encodes CDR1 MGHRA and CDR2 YSYEKL. Between the trimmed V and J ends, which lost 8 bases and 5 bases, there was a span of 10 bases. The CDR3 protein is CASGRVHEQYF. As DNA, the CDR3 is TGCGCCAGCGGCAGGGTACACGAGCAGTACTTC.

This clone appeared a few times. One end of the junction does not line up with germline, which may come from a read error. The J gene is TRBJ1-2, the V gene TRBV6-1; D perhaps matches TRBD1 (5 bases). This CDR3 comprises 15 residues. The germline gives CDR1 MNHNS, CDR2 SASEGT. CDR3 amino acids: CASSEGAGWGSGYTF. The CDR3 bases are TGTGCCAGCAGCGAAGGGGCAGGGTGGGGGAGTGGCTACACCTTC.

The rearrangement uses TRBV7-2 and TRBJ2-3; D not resolved. Deletions cut 3 bases from V and 3 bases from J, with 13 bases between. The CDR3 has 15 amino acids. CDR1 and CDR2 (germline): SGHTA, FQGNSA. The CDR3 sequence: CASSFATGMTDTQYF. The CDR3 DNA is TGTGCCAGCAGCTTTGCAACCGGAATGACAGATACGCAGTATTTT. The variable domain in full, with the rest retrieved from reference TRBV7-2 and TRBJ2-3, is GAGVSQSPSNKVTEKGKDVELRCDPISGHTALYWYRQSLGQGLEFLIYFQGNSAPDKSGLPSDRFSAERTGGSVSTLTIQRTQQEDSAVYLCASSFATGMTDTQYFGPGTRLTVL.

The chain has TRBV5-4 and TRBJ1-5, with D perhaps TRBD1 (5 bases). CDR3 length: 15 amino acids. Germline V gives CDR1 SGHNT, CDR2 YYREEE (reference sequence). The V end was cut by 2 bases, the J end by 4 bases, with 13 bases between. CDR3 sequence: CASSLGGAQNQPQHF. CDR3 bases: TGTGCCAGCAGCTTAGGAGGGGCGCAGAATCAGCCCCAGCATTTT.

The rearrangement joins TRBV27 to TRBJ1-5; 9 bases line up with TRBD1. With 8 bases clipped from V and 7 bases from J, the junction kept 12 bases outside the gene matches. Germline V gene data show CDR1 as MNHEY and CDR2 as SMNVEV (reference sequence). The CDR3 is made up of 15 amino acids. As DNA, the CDR3 is TGTGCCAGCGCCAAGGGGGGACAGGGTATCCAGCCCCAGCATTTT. It yields the protein CASAKGGQGIQPQHF.

The chain links TRBV27 to TRBJ2-1; TRBD2 matches 9 bases. CDR1 is MNHEY, CDR2 SMNVEV, per germline (reference sequence). This CDR3 comprises 15 residues. V shed 2 bases, J shed 5 bases, and the junction held 4 bases outside the gene matches. The CDR3 region is CASSLGGRADNEQFF. In DNA, the CDR3 is TGTGCCAGCAGTTTAGGCGGGAGGGCCGACAATGAGCAGTTCTTC.

The chain is built from TRBV29-1 and TRBJ2-3; TRBD1 might be the D (6 bases). Deletions cut 3 bases from V and 5 bases from J, with 18 bases between. The CDR3 is 15 residues long. Germline V gene data show CDR1 as SQVTM and CDR2 as ANQGSEA. Here the CDR3 reads CSVEKDSSRVDTQYF. The CDR3, as DNA: TGCAGCGTTGAGAAGGACAGCTCAAGGGTAGATACGCAGTATTTT.

The rearrangement joins TRBV5-4 to TRBJ2-5; no clear D gene. Germline V gives CDR1 SGHNT, CDR2 YYREEE (reference sequence). The CDR3 length is 13 residues. Trimming removed 4 bases at V and 4 bases at J, with 11 bases between. CDR3 sequence reads: CASSPGRVETQYF. The CDR3 region has the DNA TGTGCCAGCAGCCCCGGACGGGTAGAGACCCAGTACTTC. The complete variable domain, with remaining parts taken from reference TRBV5-4 and TRBJ2-5, reads ETGVTQSPTHLIKTRGQQVTLRCSSQSGHNTVSWYQQALGQGPQFIFQYYREEENGRGNFPPRFSGLQFPNYSSELNVNALELDDSALYLCASSPGRVETQYFGPGTRLLVL.

The DNA of the CDR3 is TGTGCCAGCAGCGCCCCCCCGGGGGGTAGGGCCGGGGAGCTGTTTTTT. Translation gives CASSAPPGGRAGELFF. The gene calls are TRBV7-2 and TRBJ2-2; TRBD2 aligns across 7 bases. Losses at the gene ends were 5 bases for V and 6 bases for J; bases not matched to a gene: 12. The CDR3 length is 16 residues. Germline V CDR1 and CDR2: SGHTA, FQGNSA.

The chain joins TRBV29-1 to TRBJ1-1; 7 nucleotides align to TRBD1. Trimming took 1 base from V and 4 from J; bases not matched to a gene: 9. The length of the CDR3 is 15 residues. CDR1 is SQVTM and CDR2 is ANQGSEA in the germline V gene. This CDR3 is CSVEVSQTGCTEAFF. The DNA for the CDR3 is TGCAGCGTTGAAGTTTCCCAGACAGGGTGCACTGAAGCTTTCTTT. The full variable domain, rest sourced from reference TRBV29-1 and TRBJ1-1, is SAVISQKPSRDICQRGTSLTIQCQVDSQVTMMFWYRQQPGQSLTLIATANQGSEATYESGFVIDKFPISRPNLTFSTLTVSNMSPEDSSIYLCSVEVSQTGCTEAFFGQGTRLTVV.

About this clone: The sample contains more than one DNA sequence encoding this CDR3. The genes are TRBV4-1 and TRBJ1-5; 7 positions agree with TRBD1. V lost 0 bases to trimming and J lost 7 bases; unmatched junction nucleotides: 0. The CDR3 has 13 amino acids. Germline V gene sequence: CDR1 MGHRA, CDR2 YSYEKL. The CDR3 coding sequence is TGCGCCAGCAGCCAAGAAGGGGGCCAGCCCCAGCATTTT. This codes for CASSQEGGQPQHF.

The chain uses TRBV28 and TRBJ2-4; 8 bases agree with TRBD1. Germline CDR1 and CDR2: MDHEN and SYDVKM. This CDR3 contains 14 residues. The ends lost 0 bases at V and 7 bases at J; junction bases unmatched: 2. The CDR3 region has the DNA TGTGCCAGCAGTTTATGGGACAGGGAGAACATTCAGTACTTC. Amino acid sequence: CASSLWDRENIQYF.

V is TRBV6-4 and J is TRBJ1-1, with D unresolved. This CDR3 spans 13 amino acids. Trimming stripped 5 bases from V and 0 bases from J, with 7 bases between. CDR1 and CDR2 (germline): MRHNA, SNTAGT. The CDR3 bases are TGTGCCAGCAGTCCCTCCTTGAACACTGAAGCTTTCTTT. Residues: CASSPSLNTEAFF.

V usage is TRBV6-5 and J usage is TRBJ2-5, with D possibly being TRBD1 or TRBD2 (5 bases each). V was pared by 2 bases and J by 4 bases, with 11 bases between. CDR1 is MNHEY and CDR2 is SVGAGI in the germline V gene. The CDR3 has 14 amino acids. In DNA form, the CDR3 reads TGTGCCAGCAGTTACACCTGGGGACGAGAGACCCAGTACTTC. Its protein is CASSYTWGRETQYF.

The chain links TRBV7-9 to TRBJ1-1; 8 nucleotides line up with TRBD1. The CDR3 covers 13 residues. V was pared by 6 bases and J by 2 bases, with 2 bases of the junction left unmatched. CDR1 and CDR2 (germline): SEHNR, FQNEAQ (reference sequence). In DNA, the CDR3 is TGTGCCAGCAGGGACAGGGAAAACACTGAAGCTTTCTTT. Translated: CASRDRENTEAFF.

V is TRBV19 and J is TRBJ2-1; D is possibly TRBD1 (6 bases). The CDR3 is made up of 17 amino acids. Germline CDR1 LNHDA, CDR2 SQIVND (reference sequence). V shed 2 bases and J shed 10 bases, with 24 bases lying between them. The CDR3 region is CASSIFIWDTAIGEQFF. In nucleotides, the CDR3 is TGTGCCAGTAGTATATTCATCTGGGACACGGCTATAGGGGAGCAGTTCTTC.